What follows are 5 T cell receptor beta chains derived from one specimen sequenced in a study of breast tumors, draining lymph nodes, adjacent tissues. MiXCR, run by TCRdb on the multiplex PCR reads, gives a single entry per CDR3 protein. This sample has 100,000 or so distinct CDR3 sequences; 21% occur once, and the top ten carry around 1.3%. The lymph nodes were axillary draining lymph nodes from breast cancer patients. Source material: axillary lymph node tissue. These receptors were obtained from a female donor with breast cancer. Some clones in this sample may be carry-over from other donors' samples.

This clonotype was seen many times. The chain couples TRBV6-6 to TRBJ1-3, with D maybe TRBD1 (6 bases). Germline V CDR1 and CDR2: MNHNY, SVGAGI (reference sequence). Trimming shortened V by 4 bases and J by 0 bases, and 13 bases separated the two germline ends. This CDR3 spans 16 amino acids. The CDR3 bases are TGTGCCAGCAGTTCGGACAGCCAAATCTCTGGAAACACCATATATTTT. Translation: CASSSDSQISGNTIYF.

The chain joins TRBV7-8 to TRBJ1-3; tentatively, D is TRBD1 (5 bases). The CDR3 is 18 residues long. V lost 2 bases and J lost 0, with 17 bases in between. Per the germline V gene, CDR1 is SGHVS and CDR2 is FQNEAQ. Written as DNA, the CDR3 is TGTGCCAGCAGCTTACTGGAGTCCCGAGGGGTCTCTGGAAACACCATATATTTT. Its protein product is CASSLLESRGVSGNTIYF.

The genes are TRBV12-3 or TRBV12-4 and TRBJ2-3; D gene ambiguous. The CDR3 is made up of 14 amino acids. V was shortened by 3 bases and J by 2 bases, with 9 bases between the two germline ends. This CDR3 reads CASSFFRFTDTQYF. The CDR3 nucleotides are TGTGCCAGCAGTTTTTTTAGGTTCACAGATACGCAGTATTTT.

This chain joins TRBV6-2 or TRBV6-3 and TRBJ2-5; TRBD2 agrees at 7 bases. Germline CDR1 and CDR2: MNHEY and SVGEGT. This CDR3 is 14 amino acids long. The trim removed 4 bases at V and 4 bases at J, leaving 6 bases unmatched. The CDR3 DNA follows: TGTGCCAGCAGTTTGTCGACTAGCCTAGAGACCCAGTACTTC. This gives the protein CASSLSTSLETQYF.

The V gene is TRBV5-6, the J gene TRBJ2-7; D gene unclear. This CDR3 comprises 13 residues. Trimming cost V 2 bases and J 4 bases, with 10 bases left between them. The germline V gene encodes CDR1 SGHDT and CDR2 YYEEEE. The CDR3 is CASSFPDRYEQYF. CDR3 coding DNA: TGTGCCAGCAGCTTCCCCGACCGTTACGAGCAGTACTTC.